These T cell receptor beta chains were read from a single sample in a study of cytotoxic CD8 clonotypes in ibrutinib-treated CLL. The repertoire was sequenced with immunoSEQ multiplex PCR; TCRdb's copy has only in-frame clones and lacks some. The sample has about 300,000 clones; approximately 76% are singletons. The material sequenced was PBMCs, taken at disease progression, from a patient treated with ibrutinib. These receptors were collected from a human donor with chronic lymphocytic leukemia. The CDR3 runs from the conserved cysteine through the conserved F or W. D genes are given only for firm matches. Size tells how often a clone was seen (once, few, many) or the class of an expanded clone, and some rows leave it out.

D gene,J gene,clone size,V gene,CDR3 length,CDR3 protein,CDR3 DNA
-,TRBJ1-1,few,TRBV20-1,11,CSAPDSREAFF,TGCAGTGCACCGGACAGCCGTGAAGCTTTCTTT
-,TRBJ2-7,-,TRBV2,14,CASRVGQSSYEQYF,TGTGCCAGCAGGGTCGGACAGAGCTCCTACGAGCAGTACTTC
-,TRBJ2-3,once,TRBV7-2,16,CASSLVGRSRTDTQYF,TGTGCCAGCAGCTTAGTCGGTAGGAGCCGCACAGATACGCAGTATTTT
-,TRBJ2-7,-,TRBV4-1,14,CASSLYPAGYEQYF,TGCGCCAGCAGCCTTTATCCAGCGGGCTACGAGCAGTACTTC
-,TRBJ2-7,few,TRBV10-3,13,CAISDDRGDRQYF,TGTGCCATCAGTGACGACCGGGGGGACAGGCAGTACTTC
-,TRBJ2-7,-,TRBV5-4,13,CASSWDGLGEQYF,TGTGCCAGCAGCTGGGACGGGCTCGGAGAGCAGTACTTC
-,TRBJ1-1,-,TRBV5-6,13,CASSANPGTEAFF,TGTGCCAGCAGCGCTAATCCCGGGACTGAAGCTTTCTTT
TRBD2,TRBJ2-7,-,TRBV2,14,CASSVAGVVYEQYF,TGTGCCAGCAGCGTAGCGGGAGTCGTGTACGAGCAGTACTTC
-,TRBJ2-3,-,TRBV27,15,CASSLLADPADTQYF,TGTGCCAGCAGTTTACTCGCAGATCCCGCAGATACGCAGTATTTT
-,TRBJ2-5,-,TRBV20-1,11,CSAIGQGTQYF,TGCAGTGCTATAGGGCAGGGGACCCAGTACTTC
-,TRBJ2-5,-,TRBV27,16,CASRRQAGPYQETQYF,TGTGCCAGCAGACGGCAGGCTGGGCCGTACCAAGAGACCCAGTACTTC
TRBD2,TRBJ2-3,-,TRBV29-1,14,CSDLAGRHTDTQYF,TGCAGCGACCTAGCGGGCCGCCACACAGATACGCAGTATTTT
TRBD1,TRBJ1-6,-,TRBV5-6,16,CASSLFRGQGFSPLHF,TGTGCCAGCAGCTTATTCCGGGGACAGGGATTTTCACCCCTCCACTTT
TRBD1,TRBJ2-1,few,TRBV10-3,16,CAISESDRGQYNEQFF,TGTGCCATCAGTGAGTCCGACAGGGGACAGTACAATGAGCAGTTCTTC